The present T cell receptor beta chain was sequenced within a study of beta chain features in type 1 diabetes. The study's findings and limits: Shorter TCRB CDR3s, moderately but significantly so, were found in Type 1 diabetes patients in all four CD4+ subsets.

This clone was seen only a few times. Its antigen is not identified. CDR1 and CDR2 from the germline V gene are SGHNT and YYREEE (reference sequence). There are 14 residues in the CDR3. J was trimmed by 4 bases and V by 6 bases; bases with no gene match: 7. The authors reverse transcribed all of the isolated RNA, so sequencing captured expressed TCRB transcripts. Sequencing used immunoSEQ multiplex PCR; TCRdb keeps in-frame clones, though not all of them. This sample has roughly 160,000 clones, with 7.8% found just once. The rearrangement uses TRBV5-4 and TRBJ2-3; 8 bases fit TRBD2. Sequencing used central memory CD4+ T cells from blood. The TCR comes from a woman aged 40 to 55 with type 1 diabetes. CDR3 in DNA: TGTGCCAGCACCGGAGGGCGGGGGGCAGATACGCAGTATTTT. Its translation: CASTGGRGADTQYF.